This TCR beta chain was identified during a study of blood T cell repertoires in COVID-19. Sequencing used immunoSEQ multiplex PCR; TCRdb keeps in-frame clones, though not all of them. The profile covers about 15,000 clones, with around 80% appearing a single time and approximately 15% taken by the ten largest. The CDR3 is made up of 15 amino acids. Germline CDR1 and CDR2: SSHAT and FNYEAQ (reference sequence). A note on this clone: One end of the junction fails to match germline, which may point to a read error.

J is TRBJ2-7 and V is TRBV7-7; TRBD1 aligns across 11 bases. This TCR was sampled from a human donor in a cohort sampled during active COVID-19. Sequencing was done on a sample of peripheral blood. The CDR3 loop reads CASSKTHGTGGEQYF. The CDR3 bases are TGTGCTAGCAGCAAGACGCACGGGACAGGGGGCGAGCAGTACTTC. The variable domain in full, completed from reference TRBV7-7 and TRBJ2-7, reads GAGVSQSPRYKVTKRGQDVTLRCDPISSHATLYWYQQALGQGPEFLTYFNYEAQPDKSGLPSDRFSAERPEGSISTLTIQRTEQRDSAMYRCASSKTHGTGGEQYFGPGTRLTVT.